The T cell receptor (beta chain) described here comes from a study of shared clonotypes between healthy human individuals. Study-wide background: CD4 naive and CD4 memory each took three plates per donor, while CD8 naive took two and CD8 memory one. General study results and limits: As a rule, naive subsets had a larger estimated richness than memory subsets.

Sequencing used immunoSEQ multiplex PCR; TCRdb keeps in-frame clones, though not all of them. The data show around 2.1 million clones, just over 90% seen once. A word on this clone: Its matching antigen is unknown.

Naive CD8 cells lacked CD45RO, underwent positive selection for CCR7 and left out terminally differentiated effector memory CD45RA+ cells. V shed 1 base, J shed 2 bases, and the junction held 4 bases outside the gene matches. The germline V gene has CDR1 LGHNA and CDR2 YSLEER. The CDR3 contains 16 residues. The gene calls are TRBV4-3 and TRBJ1-5, with 8 bases matching TRBD1. This sequence originates from a man aged 18-30 years in good health. Some clones in this sample may be carry-over from other donors' samples. Sample: naive CD8+ T cells from PBMCs. CDR3 nucleotide sequence: TGCGCCAGCAGCCAAGTCACAGGGGGAGGCAATCAGCCCCAGCATTTT. Its protein product is CASSQVTGGGNQPQHF.